This T cell receptor beta chain was captured by sequencing in a study of cytomegalovirus exposure and HLA in healthy donors. Use of 60 Vbeta and 13 Jbeta primers characterized the PCR. Source study methods: Later analysis identified approximately 88 million unique TCR beta chains, approximately 11 million shared. Sequencing was performed with immunoSEQ multiplex PCR; in TCRdb, only in-frame clones are kept and a portion is missing. Clonal size and the V and J genes are those of that table, whereas D and trimming came from the DNA. Altogether around 80,000 clones are present, around 79% being singletons, with the ten largest covering 6%. Germline-derived CDR1 and CDR2 are SGHVS and FQNEAQ. The CDR3 runs 13 residues. V was cut by 1 base and J by 3 bases, with 6 bases left in between. Details on this clone: Its cognate antigen is unknown.

Study-level findings and limits: Rates of TCR association differed by HLA locus in a later analysis, with DRB1 highest and HLA-C lowest. Analysis performed later showed TCR beta chains linked to HLA being more clonally expanded than equally common others.

This TCR was sampled from a female donor in good health and CMV-seronegative. The V and J genes are TRBV7-8 and TRBJ2-5; maybe TRBD1 (6 bases). Sequenced material: PBMCs. CDR3 sequence (DNA): TGTGCCAGCAGCTTAGGGACAGAAGAGACCCAGTACTTC. This gives the protein CASSLGTEETQYF.